Presented here are 13 T cell receptor beta chains from one specimen sequenced in a study of blood T cells in healthy people across ages (dated by TCRdb to between 2014 and 2016). Libraries were built with 5' RACE. A second roughly 6 to 11 cycle PCR used a sample-barcoded 5' primer and a J-beta primer mix. TCRdb redid the processing of the public reads, applying fastp at Q25 and MiXCR, and retained in-frame beta chains. Rows merge per CDR3 protein into single entries with the most common DNA and genes. The table for this sample lists some 1.8 million distinct CDR3 sequences; roughly two fifths of them were counted only once. Jointly, the top ten make up more than 20% of the sample. Material for sequencing was blood. The source is a human donor in good health.

The CDR3 DNA reads as TGTGCCAGCAGTTATCGGGGGGGTTATAGCAATCAGCCCCAGCATTTT. This translates into CASSYRGGYSNQPQHF. The chain combines TRBV7-2 with TRBJ1-5; a possible D gene is TRBD1 (5 bases). Trimming pared 6 bases from V and 0 bases from J, leaving 15 bases between. The CDR3 consists of 16 residues. Germline loops: CDR1 SGHTA, CDR2 FQGNSA.

This clonotype was found a few times. J is TRBJ1-5 and V is TRBV2; weak D call: TRBD1 (5 bases). This CDR3 contains 12 residues. Trimming removed 10 bases at V and 6 bases at J, with 13 bases between. Per the germline V gene, CDR1 is SNHLY and CDR2 is FYNNEI. The CDR3 loop is CATRGLGQPQHF. The CDR3 coding sequence is TGTGCCACTAGGGGTTTAGGTCAGCCCCAGCATTTT.

This clonotype was detected many times. J is TRBJ1-1 and V is TRBV4-2, with TRBD1 identical over 10 bases. The germline CDR1 and CDR2 sequences are LGHNA and YNFKEQ. The CDR3 extends over 13 amino acids. Trimming removed 6 bases from V and 6 bases from J; junction bases left unmatched: 4. The CDR3 nucleotides read TGTGCCAGCAGTGGACAGGGGGTATCTGAAGCTTTCTTT. Translation gives CASSGQGVSEAFF.

The V call is TRBV28, the J call TRBJ2-7; no clear D gene. V lost 5 bases and J 2 bases, leaving 13 bases between the germline ends. CDR1 and CDR2 (germline): MDHEN, SYDVKM. The CDR3 has 14 amino acids. As DNA, the CDR3 is TGTGCCAGCAGTGTATACTCCCGGACCTACGAGCAGTACTTC. This translates into CASSVYSRTYEQYF. Full variable domain (remainder filled in from reference TRBV28 and TRBJ2-7): DVKVTQSSRYLVKRTGEKVFLECVQDMDHENMFWYRQDPGLGLRLIYFSYDVKMKEKGDIPEGYSVSREKKERFSLILESASTNQTSMYLCASSVYSRTYEQYFGPGTRLTVT.

The chain recombines TRBV10-3 with TRBJ2-3; 10 bases are a match to TRBD1. Trimming removed 9 bases from V and 1 base from J; junction bases left unmatched: 7. The CDR3 consists of 15 residues. CDR1 ENHRY and CDR2 SYGVKD come from the germline V gene. This chain's CDR3 is CAITPGTGGTDTQYF. For the CDR3, the DNA is TGTGCCATAACGCCCGGGACAGGGGGCACAGATACGCAGTATTTT.

CDR3: CASSPGRGKQAGSGNTIYF. The DNA of the CDR3 is TGTGCCAGCAGCCCTGGGCGTGGTAAGCAGGCCGGCTCTGGAAACACCATATATTTT. This rearrangement joins TRBV12-3 or TRBV12-4 to TRBJ1-3; D remains unclear. The CDR3 is 19 amino acids. Trimming stripped 6 bases from V and 0 bases from J, with 24 bases between.

This sequence joins TRBV20-1 and TRBJ2-1; D is possibly TRBD1 or TRBD2 (6 bases each). Deletions cut 2 bases from V and 7 bases from J, with 18 bases between. Germline V gene sequence: CDR1 DFQATT, CDR2 SNEGSKA (reference sequence). The CDR3 totals 15 residues. In DNA form, the CDR3 reads TGCAGTGCTAGACTCCCCGGGGGCACAAGGAATGAGCAGTTCTTC. Translating it yields CSARLPGGTRNEQFF.

The gene calls are TRBV7-9 and TRBJ2-1, with D perhaps matching TRBD1 (5 bases). Germline V gives CDR1 SEHNR, CDR2 FQNEAQ (reference sequence). The CDR3 is 14 residues long. Trimming shortened V by 5 bases and J by 13 bases, and 21 bases separated the two germline ends. The CDR3 sequence: CASSTDSNQETQFF. CDR3 DNA sequence: TGTGCCAGCAGCACCGACAGCAATCAAGAGACCCAGTTCTTC.

This clonotype was observed a single time. The V and J genes are TRBV19 and TRBJ2-3; no reliable D call. The CDR3 has 12 amino acids. Germline-derived CDR1 and CDR2 are LNHDA and SQIVND (reference sequence). V lost 3 bases to trimming and J lost 6 bases, with 7 bases between them. The CDR3 DNA sequence: TGTGCCAGTAGTATGGAATCTGATACGCAGTATTTT. It translates to CASSMESDTQYF. The whole variable domain, remainder taken from reference TRBV19 and TRBJ2-3, is DGGITQSPKYLFRKEGQNVTLSCEQNLNHDAMYWYRQDPGQGLRLIYYSQIVNDFQKGDIAEGYSVSREKKESFPLTVTSAQKNPTAFYLCASSMESDTQYFGPGTRLTVL.

The rearrangement uses TRBV12-3 or TRBV12-4 and TRBJ2-7, with 8 bases identical to TRBD1. The CDR3 sequence is 15 residues long. V was clipped by 6 bases and J by 2 bases; unmatched bases: 9. The CDR3 loop reads CASRYTMDRAYEQYF. For the CDR3, the DNA is TGTGCCAGCAGGTATACAATGGACAGGGCCTACGAGCAGTACTTC.

The chain is built from TRBV20-1 and TRBJ1-5, with D possibly matching TRBD1 (6 bases). The germline CDR1 and CDR2 sequences are DFQATT and SNEGSKA (reference sequence). The length of the CDR3 is 12 residues. Between the trimmed V and J ends, which lost 3 bases and 9 bases, there was a span of 12 bases. This CDR3 reads CSASAGAGPQHF. For the CDR3, the DNA is TGCAGTGCTAGTGCAGGGGCCGGGCCCCAGCATTTT.

This clonotype was recorded a few times. The CDR3, as DNA: TGTGCCAGCAGGGGGGACATAGACACAGATACGCAGTATTTT. This encodes CASRGDIDTDTQYF. The chain couples TRBV6-5 to TRBJ2-3, with D maybe TRBD1 (6 bases). This CDR3 has 14 residues. The germline V gene has CDR1 MNHEY and CDR2 SVGAGI. Between the trimmed V and J ends, which lost 6 bases and 2 bases, there was a span of 12 bases.

V gene TRBV4-1 combines with J gene TRBJ1-5; D remains ambiguous. Germline V gives CDR1 MGHRA, CDR2 YSYEKL. With 3 bases removed from V and 2 bases from J, the gap between germline ends came to 5 bases. The CDR3 is 13 residues long. The chain's CDR3 is CASSQIGNQPQHF. The CDR3 nucleotides read TGCGCCAGCAGCCAGATTGGCAATCAGCCCCAGCATTTT.